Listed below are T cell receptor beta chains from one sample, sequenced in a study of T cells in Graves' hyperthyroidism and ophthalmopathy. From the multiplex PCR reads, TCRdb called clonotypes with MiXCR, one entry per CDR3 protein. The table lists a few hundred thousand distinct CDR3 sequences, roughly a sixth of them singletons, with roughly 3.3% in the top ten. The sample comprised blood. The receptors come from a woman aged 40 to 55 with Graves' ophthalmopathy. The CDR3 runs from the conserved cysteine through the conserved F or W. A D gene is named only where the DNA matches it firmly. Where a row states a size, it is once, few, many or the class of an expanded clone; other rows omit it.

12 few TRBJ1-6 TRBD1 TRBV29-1 CSVEDPRGALHF TGCAGCGTTGAAGATCCCAGGGGGGCCCTCCACTTT
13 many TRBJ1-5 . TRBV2 CASSGQVNQPQHF TGTGCCAGCAGTGGACAGGTCAATCAGCCCCAGCATTTT
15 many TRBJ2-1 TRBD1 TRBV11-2 CASRDGQGFDNEQFF TGTGCCAGCAGAGATGGACAGGGGTTTGACAATGAGCAGTTCTTC
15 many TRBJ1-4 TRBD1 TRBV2 CASRQGLATNEKLFF TGTGCCAGCAGACAGGGGCTGGCAACTAATGAAAAACTGTTTTTT
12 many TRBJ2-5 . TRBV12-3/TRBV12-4 CASSKTGETQYF TGTGCCAGCAGTAAGACCGGGGAGACCCAGTACTTC
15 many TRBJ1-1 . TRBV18 CASSSLLDRNTEAFF TGTGCCAGCTCATCCTTACTTGACCGGAACACTGAAGCTTTCTTT
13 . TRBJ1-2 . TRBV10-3 CATTTPEGYGYTF TGTGCCACCACCACTCCGGAGGGCTATGGCTACACCTTC
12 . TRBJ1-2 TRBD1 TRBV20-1 CSARQGMGGYTF TGCAGTGCCCGACAGGGGATGGGCGGCTACACCTTC
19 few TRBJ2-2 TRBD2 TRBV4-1 CASSQLPGLASANTGELFF TGCGCCAGCAGCCAACTGCCGGGACTAGCGTCGGCGAACACCGGGGAGCTGTTTTTT
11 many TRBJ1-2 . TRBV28 CASSASRGYTF TGTGCCAGCAGTGCCTCAAGGGGCTACACCTTC
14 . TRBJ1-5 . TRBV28 CASSLIEGNQPQHF TGTGCCAGCAGCCTAATAGAGGGAAATCAGCCCCAGCATTTT
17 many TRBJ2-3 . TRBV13 CASSLRVGGESTDTQYF TGTGCCAGCAGTCTCCGGGTCGGGGGCGAAAGCACAGATACGCAGTATTTT
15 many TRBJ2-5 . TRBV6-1 CASSEDRGGQETQYF TGTGCCAGCAGTGAAGACAGGGGGGGGCAAGAGACCCAGTACTTC
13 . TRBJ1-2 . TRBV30 CASARASGQGYTF TGTGCCTCCGCCCGGGCCTCCGGTCAGGGCTACACCTTC
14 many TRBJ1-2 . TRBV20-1 CSARVQLGVYGYTF TGCAGTGCTAGAGTTCAACTGGGAGTCTATGGCTACACCTTC
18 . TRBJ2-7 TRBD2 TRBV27 CASSLSLPTGTSGYEQYF TGTGCCAGCAGTTTATCCCTCCCAACCGGGACTAGCGGTTACGAGCAGTACTTC
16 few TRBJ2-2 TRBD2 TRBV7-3 CASSLGLAGNAGELFF TGTGCCAGCAGCTTAGGACTAGCGGGAAACGCCGGGGAGCTGTTTTTT
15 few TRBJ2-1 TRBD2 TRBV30 CAWSGLAGGLGEQFF TGTGCCTGGAGTGGGTTAGCGGGAGGTCTTGGTGAGCAGTTCTTC